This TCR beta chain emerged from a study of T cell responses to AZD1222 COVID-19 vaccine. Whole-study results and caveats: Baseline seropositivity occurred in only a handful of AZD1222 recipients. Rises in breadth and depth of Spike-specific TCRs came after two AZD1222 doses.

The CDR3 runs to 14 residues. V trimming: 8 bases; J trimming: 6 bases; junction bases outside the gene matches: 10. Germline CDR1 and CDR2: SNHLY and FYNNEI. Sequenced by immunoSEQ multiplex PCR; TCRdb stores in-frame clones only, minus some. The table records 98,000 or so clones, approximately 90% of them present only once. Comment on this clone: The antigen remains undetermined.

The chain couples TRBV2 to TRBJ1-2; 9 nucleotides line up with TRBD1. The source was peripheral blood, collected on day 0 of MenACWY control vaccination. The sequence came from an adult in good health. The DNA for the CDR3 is TGTGCCAGCGGCCCCGGGGACAGGGCCAATGGCTACACCTTC. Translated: CASGPGDRANGYTF.